This T cell receptor beta chain was sequenced during a study of blood T cell repertoires in COVID-19. Study in general: The United States, Italy and Spain were the sources of the acute and convalescent COVID-19 samples. T cells, B-cell-depleted T cells, or PBMCs provided the cDNA or gDNA that served as material.

This CDR3 region has 14 residues. Germline lookup yields CDR1 LGHDT and CDR2 YNNKEL (reference sequence). V lost 2 bases and J lost 6, with 10 bases in between. Clones were read by immunoSEQ multiplex PCR, and TCRdb kept only the in-frame ones, dropping some. Among approximately 200,000 clones listed, about four fifths were seen once. Residents of 24 US areas, aged about 18 to 89 years, made up the participants. Sequencing used PBMCs or T cells enriched from blood (not recorded which). The chain combines TRBV3-1 (or the pseudogene TRBV3-2) with TRBJ1-4, with a weak D call TRBD1 (6 bases). This TCR was sampled from a woman aged 25 to 39 who had recovered from COVID-19. CDR3 DNA sequence: TGTGCCAGCAGCCAACAGGGGTTCTATGAAAAACTGTTTTTT. This codes for CASSQQGFYEKLFF.